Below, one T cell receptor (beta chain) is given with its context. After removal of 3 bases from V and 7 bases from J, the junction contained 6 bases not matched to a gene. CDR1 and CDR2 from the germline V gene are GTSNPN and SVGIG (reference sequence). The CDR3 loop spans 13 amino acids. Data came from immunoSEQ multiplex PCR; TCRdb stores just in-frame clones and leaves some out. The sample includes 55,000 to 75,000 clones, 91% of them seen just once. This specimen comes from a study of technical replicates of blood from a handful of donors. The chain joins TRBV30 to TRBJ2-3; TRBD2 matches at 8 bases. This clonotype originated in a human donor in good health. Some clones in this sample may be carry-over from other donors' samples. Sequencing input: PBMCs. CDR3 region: CAWRGLAIHTQYF. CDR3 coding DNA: TGTGCCTGGAGAGGACTAGCAATCCATACGCAGTATTTT.